The 16 T cell receptor beta chains given below trace back to one sample, sequenced in a study of blood T cell repertoires in COVID-19. Profiling relied on immunoSEQ multiplex PCR, and the TCRdb table lists in-frame clones only, not all of them. There are about 160,000 clones in the sample; just over 90% occur only once, and roughly 2.3% lies in the top ten. Sequencing used peripheral blood. These receptors all stem from a man in his late teens or twenties with acute or convalescent COVID-19.

This clone was counted between two and nine times. CDR3 DNA: TGTGCCAGCAGCGCCCAGTTCTCTGGAAACACCATATATTTT. It is translated as CASSAQFSGNTIYF. The genes are TRBV5-6 and TRBJ1-3; no definite D call. The germline V and J ends were trimmed by 4 bases and 0 bases, with 8 bases remaining between them. The length of the CDR3 is 14 residues. Germline CDR1 is SGHDT and CDR2 is YYEEEE. Using reference TRBV5-6 and TRBJ1-3 for the parts outside the CDR3, the full variable domain is DAGVTQSPTHLIKTRGQQVTLRCSPKSGHDTVSWYQQALGQGPQFIFQYYEEEERQRGNFPDRFSGHQFPNYSSELNVNALLLGDSALYLCASSAQFSGNTIYFGEGSWLTVV.

V gene TRBV3-1 (or the pseudogene TRBV3-2) combines with J gene TRBJ2-3; 12 bases match TRBD2. Looked up from germline, CDR1 is LGHDT and CDR2 is YNNKEL (reference sequence). The CDR3 extends over 16 amino acids. V lost 4 bases and J lost 7; bases outside the gene matches: 9. CDR3 region: CASSLHPGLAGHTQYF. The CDR3, as DNA: TGTGCCAGCAGCCTTCACCCGGGACTAGCGGGTCATACGCAGTATTTT.

The V and J genes are TRBV19 and TRBJ1-1, with a weak D call TRBD1 (6 bases). Trimming removed 2 bases from V and 1 base from J, with 11 bases in between. The CDR3 runs 15 residues. From germline, CDR1 is LNHDA and CDR2 SQIVND (reference sequence). The CDR3 loop reads CASSIPLQGNTEAFF. The DNA for the CDR3 is TGTGCCAGTAGTATACCGTTACAGGGGAACACTGAAGCTTTCTTT.

This chain links TRBV18 with TRBJ1-2, with TRBD1 as a possible D gene (5 bases). Trimming cost V 3 bases and J 1 base, with 15 bases left between them. Germline CDR1 and CDR2: KGHSH and LQKENI. This CDR3 comprises 16 residues. The CDR3: CASSPVIQGDNYGYTF. Written as DNA, the CDR3 is TGTGCCAGCTCACCCGTTATTCAGGGCGATAACTATGGCTACACCTTC.

V is TRBV3-1 (or the pseudogene TRBV3-2) and J is TRBJ2-1, with 8 bases identical to TRBD2. V shed 1 base and J 7 bases; nucleotides not matched to a gene: 3. The CDR3 contains 14 residues. Germline V CDR1 and CDR2: LGHDT, YNNKEL (reference sequence). CDR3 coding DNA: TGTGCCAGCAGCCAAGTCAGCGGGAGAAATGAGCAGTTCTTC. Protein sequence: CASSQVSGRNEQFF.

V and J are TRBV25-1 and TRBJ1-2, with TRBD1 matching 10 bases. The V and J ends lost 3 bases and 3 bases, in that order; junction bases with no gene match: 1. Germline V gene sequence: CDR1 MGHDK, CDR2 SYGVNS. The CDR3 has 14 amino acids. The CDR3 DNA reads as TGTGCCAGCAGTGACGGGACAGGGGACTATGGCTACACCTTC. Translation: CASSDGTGDYGYTF.

This chain joins TRBV6-5 and TRBJ2-2; 8 bases line up with TRBD2. V lost 7 bases and J lost 4; bases outside the gene matches: 8. The CDR3 runs 15 residues. Looked up from germline, CDR1 is MNHEY and CDR2 is SVGAGI. The CDR3 reads CASIQIAGGTGELFF. The CDR3 region has the DNA TGTGCCAGCATCCAAATCGCGGGAGGCACCGGGGAGCTGTTTTTT.

This clone was seen only once. This chain links TRBV4-1 with TRBJ1-1; 7 bases agree with TRBD1. The CDR3 length is 16 residues. CDR1 and CDR2 (germline): MGHRA, YSYEKL. V was clipped by 0 bases and J by 2 bases; unmatched bases: 6. The DNA of the CDR3 is TGCGCCAGCAGCCAAGATCAGGGACAGCTCAACACTGAAGCTTTCTTT. This codes for CASSQDQGQLNTEAFF.

This chain links TRBV5-1 with TRBJ2-3; 9 nucleotides line up with TRBD2. The CDR3 consists of 21 residues. J was trimmed by 2 bases and V by 2 bases; bases with no gene match: 21. CDR1 is SGHRS and CDR2 is YFSETQ in the germline V gene. CDR3 nucleotides: TGCGCCAGCAGCTTTCTTCCTTCGCGGGAGGGCCGGGGGGCCCCCACAGATACGCAGTATTTT. It specifies CASSFLPSREGRGAPTDTQYF.

This chain joins TRBV5-4 and TRBJ2-2; D is possibly TRBD1 (6 bases). CDR1 and CDR2 (germline): SGHNT, YYREEE (reference sequence). Trimming cost V 3 bases and J 0 bases, with 12 bases left between them. CDR3 size: 16 residues. CDR3 loop: CASSSADRANTGELFF. The CDR3 bases are TGTGCCAGCAGCTCAGCGGACAGAGCGAACACCGGGGAGCTGTTTTTT. The complete variable domain, with remaining parts taken from reference TRBV5-4 and TRBJ2-2, reads ETGVTQSPTHLIKTRGQQVTLRCSSQSGHNTVSWYQQALGQGPQFIFQYYREEENGRGNFPPRFSGLQFPNYSSELNVNALELDDSALYLCASSSADRANTGELFFGEGSRLTVL.

V usage is TRBV18 and J usage is TRBJ2-1, with TRBD1 matching 9 bases. The V and J ends lost 6 bases and 5 bases, in that order; junction bases with no gene match: 11. Germline CDR1 reads KGHSH; CDR2 reads LQKENI. The CDR3 runs to 16 residues. Here the CDR3 DNA reads TGTGCCAGCTCGCTCAGAGGACAGGGGTTCGACAATGAGCAGTTCTTC. This sequence encodes CASSLRGQGFDNEQFF.

A single count supports this clone. CDR3 protein: CASSRQGYNQPQHF. CDR3 in DNA: TGTGCCAGCAGTAGACAGGGGTACAATCAGCCCCAGCATTTT. The chain couples TRBV6-5 to TRBJ1-5, with TRBD1 matching over 8 bases. The germline CDR1 and CDR2 sequences are MNHEY and SVGAGI. V shed 5 bases, J shed 3 bases, and the junction held 3 bases outside the gene matches. The CDR3 extends over 14 amino acids.

The genes are TRBV4-1 and TRBJ1-1; D ambiguous. The germline V gene encodes CDR1 MGHRA and CDR2 YSYEKL. The V end was cut by 0 bases, the J end by 1 base, with 15 bases between. This CDR3 is built from 17 residues. CDR3 DNA: TGCGCCAGCAGCCAAGAAGCGGTTACCCTCAGGAACACTGAAGCTTTCTTT. The encoded protein is CASSQEAVTLRNTEAFF.

This clone was seen only once. The chain couples TRBV5-4 to TRBJ2-2, with D tentatively TRBD2 (6 bases). V lost 4 bases, J lost 7 bases, and 14 bases lay in between. CDR3 length equals 14 residues. Germline CDR1 SGHNT, CDR2 YYREEE (reference sequence). CDR3 protein: CASSRDFKSGELFF. CDR3 bases: TGTGCCAGCAGCCGGGACTTTAAAAGCGGGGAGCTGTTTTTT.

CDR3 nucleotide sequence: TGTGCCAGTAGTATTAGCGGCCCAGAGACCCAGTACTTC. The encoded protein is CASSISGPETQYF. This chain uses TRBV19 with TRBJ2-5; D is possibly TRBD2 (6 bases). Trimming removed 3 bases from V and 4 bases from J, with 9 bases in between. The CDR3 totals 13 residues. From germline, CDR1 is LNHDA and CDR2 SQIVND (reference sequence).

The rearrangement joins TRBV9 to TRBJ1-2; 7 bases align to TRBD1. J lost 0 bases, V lost 3 bases, and 8 bases had no gene match. This CDR3 is built from 16 residues. In germline, CDR1 is SGDLS, CDR2 YYNGEE. CDR3 in amino acids: CASSDPPGQPNYGYTF. In DNA, the CDR3 is TGTGCCAGCAGCGACCCTCCGGGACAGCCTAACTATGGCTACACCTTC. Supplemented by reference TRBV9 and TRBJ1-2, the full variable domain reads DSGVTQTPKHLITATGQRVTLRCSPRSGDLSVYWYQQSLDQGLQFLIQYYNGEERAKGNILERFSAQQFPDLHSELNLSSLELGDSALYFCASSDPPGQPNYGYTFGSGTRLTVV.